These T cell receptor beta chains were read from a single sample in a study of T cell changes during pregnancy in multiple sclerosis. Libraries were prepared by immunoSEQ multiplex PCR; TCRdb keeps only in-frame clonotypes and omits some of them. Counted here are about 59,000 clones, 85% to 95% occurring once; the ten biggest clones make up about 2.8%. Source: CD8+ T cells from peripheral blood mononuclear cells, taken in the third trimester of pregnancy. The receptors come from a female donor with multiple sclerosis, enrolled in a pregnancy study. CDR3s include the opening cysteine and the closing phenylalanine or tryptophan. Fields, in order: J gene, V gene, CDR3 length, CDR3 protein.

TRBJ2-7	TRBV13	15	CASSAESAGAYEQYF
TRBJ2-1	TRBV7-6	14	CASSLKRSYNEQFF
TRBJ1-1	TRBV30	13	CAWSVDWSTEAFF
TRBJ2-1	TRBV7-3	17	CASSLGWFAGGNNEQFF
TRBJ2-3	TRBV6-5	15	CASSSAGLAVPTQYF
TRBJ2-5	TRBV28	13	CASSPDLRETQYF
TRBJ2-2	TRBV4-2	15	CASSQLAGDTGELFF
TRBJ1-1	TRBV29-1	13	CSATGGDNTEAFF
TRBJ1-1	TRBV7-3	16	CASSVPPETGNTEAFF
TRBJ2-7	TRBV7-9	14	CASRFGDSPFEQYF
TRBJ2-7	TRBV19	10	CASRGREQYF
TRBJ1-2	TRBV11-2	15	CASSDSAQGRYGYTF
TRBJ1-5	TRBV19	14	CASSIGQGHQPQHF
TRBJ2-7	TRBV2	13	CASSYGRASEQYF
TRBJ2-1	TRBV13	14	CATLLAGLPNEQFF
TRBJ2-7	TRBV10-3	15	CAISGSSSGRDEQYF
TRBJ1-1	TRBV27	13	CASSLSYGSEAFF
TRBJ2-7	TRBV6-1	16	CASSEAGTGVYYEQYF
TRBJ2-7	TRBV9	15	CASSVATGLGGEQYF
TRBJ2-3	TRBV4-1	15	CASSQGRLATDTQYF
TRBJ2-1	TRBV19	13	CASSILSNNEQFF
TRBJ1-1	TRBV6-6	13	CASSPGDNTEAFF
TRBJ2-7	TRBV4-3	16	CASSQDWTVVSYEQYF
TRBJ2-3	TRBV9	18	CASSVIPTGLAGSDTQYF
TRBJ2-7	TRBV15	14	CATSRVGLDYEQYF
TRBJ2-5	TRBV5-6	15	CASSGRGGVEETQYF
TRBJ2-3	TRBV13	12	CASSRATDTQYF
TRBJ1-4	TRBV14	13	CASSQDLGGKLFF
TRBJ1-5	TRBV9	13	CASSTTENQPQHF
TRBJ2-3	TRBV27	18	CASSFGGPPGLLTDTQYF
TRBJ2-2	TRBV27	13	CASTGLNTGELFF
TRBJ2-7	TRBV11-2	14	CASSPVGASYEQYF
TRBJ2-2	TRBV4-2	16	CASSQEGQTYTGELFF
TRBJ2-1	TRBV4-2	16	CASSQGGTRGFNEQFF
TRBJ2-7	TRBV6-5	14	CASSTVDRGYEQYF
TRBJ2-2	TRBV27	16	CASSLSSGAGGGELFF